This is a list of T cell receptor beta chains from one sample in a study of identical twins. TCRdb re-analysed the 5' RACE reads in MiXCR, keeping a single row per CDR3 protein. Here the sample spans around 370,000 distinct CDR3 sequences, roughly 9% being singletons. The sample consisted of naive T cells sorted from blood. These receptors were obtained from a woman between 45 and 65 years old in good health. Each CDR3 is given with its conserved first and last residue. The D gene is left open where the match is weak. For some rows the clone size is stated as once, few or many, or as a class when expanded; others skip it.

length: 16
size: .
J: TRBJ2-5
V: TRBV5-5
D: TRBD2
CDR3: CASSLRLAGAGETQYF
DNA: TGTGCCAGCAGCTTAAGACTAGCGGGAGCTGGAGAGACCCAGTACTTC

length: 13
size: .
J: TRBJ2-3
V: TRBV18
D: TRBD2
CDR3: CASSQRESDTQYF
DNA: TGTGCCAGCTCCCAGCGGGAGTCAGATACGCAGTATTTT

length: 13
size: many
J: TRBJ1-1
V: TRBV5-1
D: .
CDR3: CASSLHRNTEAFF
DNA: TGCGCCAGCAGCTTGCACAGGAACACTGAAGCTTTCTTT

length: 15
size: .
J: TRBJ2-2
V: TRBV27
D: .
CDR3: CASFPGQPNTGELFF
DNA: TGTGCCAGCTTCCCCGGACAGCCGAACACCGGGGAGCTGTTTTTT

length: 13
size: many
J: TRBJ2-4
V: TRBV24-1
D: .
CDR3: CATSDATLGTTYF
DNA: TGTGCCACCAGTGACGCAACTCTCGGGACAACGTACTTC

length: 15
size: many
J: TRBJ2-1
V: TRBV24-1
D: TRBD2
CDR3: CATRMGTSGYNEQFF
DNA: TGTGCCACCAGGATGGGGACTAGCGGCTACAATGAGCAGTTCTTC

length: 12
size: few
J: TRBJ2-1
V: TRBV24-1
D: TRBD1
CDR3: CATSDPGQGQFF
DNA: TGTGCCACCAGTGATCCCGGACAGGGGCAGTTCTTC

length: 12
size: few
J: TRBJ2-1
V: TRBV29-1
D: .
CDR3: CSAEDSDNEQFF
DNA: TGCAGCGCCGAGGACAGCGACAATGAGCAGTTCTTC

length: 14
size: few
J: TRBJ1-2
V: TRBV5-1
D: TRBD1
CDR3: CASSPRTGGDGYTF
DNA: TGCGCCAGCAGCCCCAGGACAGGGGGCGATGGCTACACCTTC

length: 13
size: many
J: TRBJ1-6
V: TRBV12-3/TRBV12-4
D: .
CDR3: CASSPGYNSPLHF
DNA: TGTGCCAGCAGCCCAGGATACAATTCACCCCTCCACTTT

length: 11
size: .
J: TRBJ2-1
V: TRBV12-3/TRBV12-4
D: .
CDR3: CASGTTTEQFF
DNA: TGTGCCAGCGGGACGACAACCGAGCAGTTCTTC

length: 15
size: .
J: TRBJ2-2
V: TRBV4-1
D: TRBD1
CDR3: CASSQMDREGGELFF
DNA: TGCGCCAGCAGCCAAATGGACAGGGAAGGCGGGGAGCTGTTTTTT

length: 13
size: .
J: TRBJ2-5
V: TRBV29-1
D: .
CDR3: CSVGGTPGETQYF
DNA: TGCAGCGTTGGTGGGACTCCGGGGGAGACCCAGTACTTC

length: 18
size: many
J: TRBJ1-1
V: TRBV6-1
D: .
CDR3: CASSEGLHRKPNRAEAFF
DNA: TGTGCCAGCAGTGAAGGGCTACATCGAAAGCCCAACAGGGCTGAAGCTTTCTTT

length: 15
size: .
J: TRBJ2-1
V: TRBV10-2
D: TRBD2
CDR3: CASSTSAGGRDEQFF
DNA: TGCGCCAGCTCTACATCGGCGGGAGGGAGGGATGAGCAGTTCTTC

length: 10
size: many
J: TRBJ1-2
V: TRBV27
D: .
CDR3: CASGPYGYTF
DNA: TGTGCCAGCGGACCATATGGCTACACCTTC

length: 15
size: .
J: TRBJ2-7
V: TRBV12-3/TRBV12-4
D: .
CDR3: CASSYSDTGKDEQYF
DNA: TGTGCCAGCAGCTACTCGGACACCGGAAAAGACGAGCAGTACTTC

length: 16
size: many
J: TRBJ1-2
V: TRBV5-1
D: TRBD1
CDR3: CASSLGGTESLYGYTF
DNA: TGCGCCAGCAGCTTGGGTGGGACAGAGTCACTCTATGGCTACACCTTC

length: 15
size: many
J: TRBJ1-5
V: TRBV7-2
D: .
CDR3: CASSLGGSGGQPQHF
DNA: TGTGCCAGCAGCTTAGGAGGATCTGGCGGGCAGCCCCAGCATTTT

length: 12
size: many
J: TRBJ1-6
V: TRBV21-1
D: .
CDR3: CASVGRDGALHF
DNA: TGTGCCAGCGTAGGGCGAGACGGGGCCCTCCACTTT

length: 16
size: .
J: TRBJ2-5
V: TRBV7-9
D: TRBD2
CDR3: CASSFYGTSGSWTQYF
DNA: TGTGCCAGCAGTTTTTACGGGACTAGCGGGAGCTGGACCCAGTACTTC

length: 13
size: many
J: TRBJ2-3
V: TRBV14
D: .
CDR3: CASSRISTDTQYF
DNA: TGTGCCAGCAGCCGTATATCCACAGATACGCAGTATTTT

length: 17
size: .
J: TRBJ2-2
V: TRBV27
D: TRBD2
CDR3: CASSLSGLAGLTGELFF
DNA: TGTGCCAGCAGTCTCTCGGGACTAGCGGGTCTCACCGGGGAGCTGTTTTTT

length: 13
size: few
J: TRBJ2-7
V: TRBV30
D: .
CDR3: CAWSSDRSYEQYF
DNA: TGTGCCTGGAGTTCCGACAGATCCTACGAGCAGTACTTC

length: 14
size: few
J: TRBJ2-5
V: TRBV5-1
D: .
CDR3: CASSLNGGIETQYF
DNA: TGCGCCAGCAGCTTGAATGGGGGGATCGAGACCCAGTACTTC

length: 14
size: few
J: TRBJ2-3
V: TRBV7-3
D: .
CDR3: CASSRDFSTDTQYF
DNA: TGTGCCAGCAGCCGGGACTTTAGCACAGATACGCAGTATTTT

length: 14
size: few
J: TRBJ2-5
V: TRBV7-2
D: .
CDR3: CASSLKELGETQYF
DNA: TGTGCCAGCAGCTTAAAAGAATTGGGAGAGACCCAGTACTTC

length: 11
size: few
J: TRBJ2-5
V: TRBV20-1
D: .
CDR3: CSAGTGETQYF
DNA: TGCAGTGCAGGGACGGGGGAGACCCAGTACTTC

length: 13
size: many
J: TRBJ2-2
V: TRBV5-6
D: .
CDR3: CASSLPSDGELFF
DNA: TGTGCCAGCAGCTTGCCCAGTGACGGGGAGCTGTTTTTT

length: 18
size: .
J: TRBJ2-6
V: TRBV28
D: .
CDR3: CASSLLRGGLTGANVLTF
DNA: TGTGCCAGCAGTTTGCTCAGGGGTGGTCTTACTGGGGCCAACGTCCTGACTTTC

length: 14
size: .
J: TRBJ2-3
V: TRBV2
D: .
CDR3: CASRRRSHGDTQYF
DNA: TGTGCCAGCAGGAGAAGGTCTCACGGGGATACGCAGTATTTT